This paragraph reports one T cell receptor (beta chain). The junction had 3 bases not matched to a gene; V was cut back by 2 bases and J by 0 bases. Germline V gene sequence: CDR1 MDHEN, CDR2 SYDVKM. The CDR3 extends over 15 amino acids. These data belong to a study of CD8 T cells in Susac syndrome. It was with random hexamers that about 0.45 to 1 ug RNA was reverse transcribed. By means of immunoSEQ multiplex PCR, TCR beta CDR3 spanning 54 Vbeta and 13 Jbeta underwent amplification. TCRdb re-analysed the immunoSEQ multiplex PCR reads in MiXCR, keeping a single row per CDR3 protein. Of fewer than 80,000 distinct CDR3 sequences in the sample, around 93% were seen once.

The sample taken for sequencing was CD8+ T cells from PBMCs. This TCR came from a human donor in good health. The rearrangement joins TRBV28 to TRBJ2-5, with TRBD1 identical over 7 bases. The CDR3 spells CASSLDRAYQETQYF. CDR3 coding DNA: TGTGCCAGCAGTTTAGACAGGGCATACCAAGAGACCCAGTACTTC.